This T cell receptor (beta chain) was sequenced in a study of T cells after yellow fever vaccination (dated by TCRdb to about 2019). Study-wide context: Libraries from fractions with low cell numbers were prepared with the SMART-Seq v4 Ultra Low Input RNA kit. To follow T-cell clones before and after both primary and booster YFV17D yellow fever vaccination, bulk TCR alpha and beta repertoires underwent longitudinal sequencing. Blood was collected at multiple timepoints before and after primary and secondary immunization, and bulk PBMC replicates and cell subsets were isolated. Two healthy male donors, one aged 18 to 29 and one aged 30 to 40 years, made up the cohort.

The sample's treatment or condition label, decoded: live attenuated yellow fever vaccine strain. PBMCs were isolated from peripheral blood using a standard Ficoll-Paque protocol. Epitope-specific CD8 T cells were sorted with a dextramer loaded with the yellow fever NS4B epitope peptide, together with anti-CD3 and anti-CD8 staining. TriZol was used to extract RNA from bulk PBMCs, CD4 and CD8 fractions, and dextramer-positive and dextramer-negative fractions. TCR cDNA was synthesized by 5'RACE template switching, through which a universal primer site and unique molecular identifiers were introduced. cDNA synthesis was primed from both the TCR alpha and TCR beta constant segments. Library amplification involved two PCR steps, and the second step added sample barcodes and sequencing adapters. Sequencing of libraries was performed on Illumina HiSeq 2500 (2x100 bp) or NovaSeq (2x150 bp). As for the authors' bioinformatics: Reads were demultiplexed and collapsed into UMI consensus sequences with MIGEC, and V(D)J alignment was performed with MiXCR. Clonotypes responding to the vaccine were identified with edgeR on replicate PBMC samples, with the criteria of FDR below 0.01 and a log2 fold change above 5 up to day 15. CD4 or CD8 identity was assigned to each bulk clonotype according to whether the clonotype was present at higher abundance in the sequenced CD4 repertoire or the sequenced CD8 repertoire. NS4B-specific clonotypes were defined as those at least 10-fold enriched in dextramer-positive over dextramer-negative fractions; CD4-biased clonotypes were excluded. TCRdb reworked the public reads: Q25 trimming with fastp, MiXCR clone assembly, productive beta chains retained. Each CDR3 protein appears once, grouped with its most common genes and DNA. The V and J calls, along with clone size, are taken from TCRdb and not from the paper's own processing. The sample records approximately 90,000 distinct CDR3 sequences, less than 15% of which are singletons. Around 23% of the sample belongs to the ten largest clones.

This clonotype was picked up a small number of times. Base-call qualities are not available, and no considerably larger clone is one nucleotide away. The germline V and J ends show losses of 7 bases and 3 bases respectively, and no gene match explains 8 bases of the junction. The CDR3 runs 15 residues from the cysteine to the phenylalanine. Of all the DNA, just the CDR3 is kept, 45 bases in frame from base 1. The CDR1 and CDR2 encoded by the germline V gene are MDHEN and SYDVKM. Overall study outcomes, separate from this receptor: Computational filtering was needed because FACS-sorted repertoires could contain abundant contaminating clonotypes from the bulk population. Because only a couple of donors were included in the study, the extent to which the findings can be generalized is limited. The secondary T-cell response was weaker than the primary response but faster, peaking on day 5 instead of day 15. A small share of clonotypes was detected in both CD4 and CD8 compartments, with the overlap likely arising from convergent recombination. Most clones expanded after primary vaccination (roughly 96% of CD4 and 88% of CD8) were re-detected after the booster, suggesting that broad memory maintenance occurred.

This TCR was recovered from a young man who received the YFV17D yellow fever vaccine. Recombination joined TRBV28 with TRBJ2-5; 10 central bases correspond to TRBD2. Sequenced material: CD8+ T cells not binding an NS4B(214-222) dextramer, sorted from PBMCs, taken less than 25 days after the first yellow fever vaccination. The intended sense of this specimen's cell subset or site label: NS4B epitope dextramer-negative CD8 T cells. The CDR3 region: CASTELAGVEETQYF. DNA sequence: TGTGCCAGCACCGAGCTAGCGGGGGTTGAAGAGACCCAGTACTTC.